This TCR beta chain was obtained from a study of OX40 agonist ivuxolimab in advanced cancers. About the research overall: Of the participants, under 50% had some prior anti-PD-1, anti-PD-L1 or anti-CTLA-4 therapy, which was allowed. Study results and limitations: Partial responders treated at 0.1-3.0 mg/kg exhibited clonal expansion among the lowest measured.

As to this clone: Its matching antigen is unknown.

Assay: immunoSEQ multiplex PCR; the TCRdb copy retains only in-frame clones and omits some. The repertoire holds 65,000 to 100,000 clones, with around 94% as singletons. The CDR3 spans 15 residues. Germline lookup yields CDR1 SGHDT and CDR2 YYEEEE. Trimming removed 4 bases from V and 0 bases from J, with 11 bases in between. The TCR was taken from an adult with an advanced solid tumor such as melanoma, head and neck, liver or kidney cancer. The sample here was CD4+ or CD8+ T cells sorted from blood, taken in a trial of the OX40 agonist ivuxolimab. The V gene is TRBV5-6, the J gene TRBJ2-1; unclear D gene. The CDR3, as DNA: TGTGCCAGCAGCCCCGGGCGAAGCTCCTACAATGAGCAGTTCTTC. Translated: CASSPGRSSYNEQFF.